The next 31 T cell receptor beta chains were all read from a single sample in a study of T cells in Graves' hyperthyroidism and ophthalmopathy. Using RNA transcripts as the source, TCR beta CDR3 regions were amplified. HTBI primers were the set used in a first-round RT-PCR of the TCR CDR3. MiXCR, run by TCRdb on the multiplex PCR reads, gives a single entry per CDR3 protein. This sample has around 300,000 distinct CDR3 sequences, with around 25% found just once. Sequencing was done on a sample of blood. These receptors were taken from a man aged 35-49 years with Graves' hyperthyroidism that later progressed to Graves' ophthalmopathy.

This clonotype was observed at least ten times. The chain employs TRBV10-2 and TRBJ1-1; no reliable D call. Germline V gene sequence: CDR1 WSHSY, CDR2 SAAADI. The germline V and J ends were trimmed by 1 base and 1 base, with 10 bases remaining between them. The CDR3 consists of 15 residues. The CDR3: CASSELGRSNTEAFF. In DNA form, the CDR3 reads TGCGCCAGCAGTGAGTTGGGCAGATCGAACACTGAAGCTTTCTTT.

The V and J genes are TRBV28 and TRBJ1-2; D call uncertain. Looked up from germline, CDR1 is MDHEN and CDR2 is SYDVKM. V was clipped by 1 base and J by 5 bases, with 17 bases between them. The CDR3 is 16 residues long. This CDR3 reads CASSLSGKRAPYGYTF. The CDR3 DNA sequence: TGTGCCAGCAGTTTATCCGGGAAAAGGGCACCTTATGGCTACACCTTC.

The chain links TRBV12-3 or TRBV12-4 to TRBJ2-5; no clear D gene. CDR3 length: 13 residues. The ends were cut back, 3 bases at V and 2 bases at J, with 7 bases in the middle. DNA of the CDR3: TGTGCCAGCAGTTTTATCCCGCAAGAGACCCAGTACTTC. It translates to CASSFIPQETQYF.

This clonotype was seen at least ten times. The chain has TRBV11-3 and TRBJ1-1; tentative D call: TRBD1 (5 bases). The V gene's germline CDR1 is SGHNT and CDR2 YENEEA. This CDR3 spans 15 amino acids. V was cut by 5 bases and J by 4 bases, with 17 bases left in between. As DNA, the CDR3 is TGTGCCAGCAGCCCCCTGGGCCCAGGGATCACTGAAGCTTTCTTT. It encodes CASSPLGPGITEAFF.

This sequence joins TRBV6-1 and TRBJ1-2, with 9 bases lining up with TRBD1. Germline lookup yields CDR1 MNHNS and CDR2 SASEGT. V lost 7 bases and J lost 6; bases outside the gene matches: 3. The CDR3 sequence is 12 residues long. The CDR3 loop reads CASTGTGNGYTF. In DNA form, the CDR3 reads TGTGCCAGCACCGGGACAGGGAATGGCTACACCTTC.

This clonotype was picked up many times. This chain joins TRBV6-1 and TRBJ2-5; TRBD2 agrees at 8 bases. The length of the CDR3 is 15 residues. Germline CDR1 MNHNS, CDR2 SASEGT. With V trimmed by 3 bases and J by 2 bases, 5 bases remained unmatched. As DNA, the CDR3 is TGTGCCAGCAGTGAGAGTAGCGGGAATCAAGAGACCCAGTACTTC. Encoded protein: CASSESSGNQETQYF.

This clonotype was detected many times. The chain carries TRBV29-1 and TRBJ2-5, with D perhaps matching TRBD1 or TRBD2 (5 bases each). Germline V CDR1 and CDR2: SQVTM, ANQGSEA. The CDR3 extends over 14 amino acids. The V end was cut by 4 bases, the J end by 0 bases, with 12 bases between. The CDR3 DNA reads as TGCAGCGTTGGGGGCACGCGGGACCAAGAGACCCAGTACTTC. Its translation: CSVGGTRDQETQYF.

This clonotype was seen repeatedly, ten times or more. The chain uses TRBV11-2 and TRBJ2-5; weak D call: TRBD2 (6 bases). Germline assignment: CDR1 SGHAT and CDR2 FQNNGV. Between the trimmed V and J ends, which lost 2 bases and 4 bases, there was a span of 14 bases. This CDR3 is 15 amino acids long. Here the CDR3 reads CASSLLQAGGETQYF. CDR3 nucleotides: TGTGCCAGCAGCTTATTGCAGGCCGGGGGAGAGACCCAGTACTTC. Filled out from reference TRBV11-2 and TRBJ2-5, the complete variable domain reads EAGVAQSPRYKIIEKRQSVAFWCNPISGHATLYWYQQILGQGPKLLIQFQNNGVVDDSQLPKDRFSAERLKGVDSTLKIQPAKLEDSAVYLCASSLLQAGGETQYFGPGTRLLVL.

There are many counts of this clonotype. Here the CDR3 DNA reads TGCGCCAGCAGCTTGGCTAGCCCTCGCTTCGGGGACGAGCAGTACTTC. This gives the protein CASSLASPRFGDEQYF. The J gene is TRBJ2-7, the V gene TRBV5-1, with D tentatively TRBD2 (5 bases). The CDR3 contains 16 residues. The V and J ends lost 0 bases and 5 bases respectively, with 18 bases between them. CDR1 and CDR2 from the germline V gene are SGHRS and YFSETQ.

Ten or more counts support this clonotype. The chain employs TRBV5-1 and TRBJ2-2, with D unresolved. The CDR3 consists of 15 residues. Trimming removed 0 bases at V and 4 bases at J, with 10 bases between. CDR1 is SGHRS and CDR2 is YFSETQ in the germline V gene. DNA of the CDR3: TGCGCCAGCAGCTTGGCAGGCCATGGCACCGGGGAGCTGTTTTTT. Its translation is CASSLAGHGTGELFF.

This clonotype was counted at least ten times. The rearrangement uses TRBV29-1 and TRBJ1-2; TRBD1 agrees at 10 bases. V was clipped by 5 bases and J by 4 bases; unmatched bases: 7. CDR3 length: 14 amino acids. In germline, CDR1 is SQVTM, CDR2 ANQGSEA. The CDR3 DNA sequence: TGCAGCGTTTATAGGACAGGGGGGATCTATGGCTACACCTTC. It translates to CSVYRTGGIYGYTF.

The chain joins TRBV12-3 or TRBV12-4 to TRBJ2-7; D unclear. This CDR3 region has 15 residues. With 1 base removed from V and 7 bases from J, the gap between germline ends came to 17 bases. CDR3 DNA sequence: TGTGCCAGCAGTTTAGGCGGACCCCTATCGGAAGAGCAGTACTTC. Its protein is CASSLGGPLSEEQYF.

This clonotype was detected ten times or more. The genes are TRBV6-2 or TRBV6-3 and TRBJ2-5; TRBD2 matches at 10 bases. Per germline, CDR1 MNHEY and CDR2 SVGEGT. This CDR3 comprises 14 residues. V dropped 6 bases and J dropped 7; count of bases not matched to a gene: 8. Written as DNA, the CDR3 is TGTGCCAGCAGGCGCCAGGAGCGGGAGGGGACCCAGTACTTC. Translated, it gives CASRRQEREGTQYF.

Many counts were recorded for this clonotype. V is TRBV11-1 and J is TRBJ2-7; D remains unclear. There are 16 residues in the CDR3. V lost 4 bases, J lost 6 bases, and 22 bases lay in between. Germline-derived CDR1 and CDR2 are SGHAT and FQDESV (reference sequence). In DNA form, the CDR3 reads TGTGCCAGCAGCTCAGTAAGTGGGCTAGAGAATCGCGAGCAGTACTTC. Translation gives CASSSVSGLENREQYF.

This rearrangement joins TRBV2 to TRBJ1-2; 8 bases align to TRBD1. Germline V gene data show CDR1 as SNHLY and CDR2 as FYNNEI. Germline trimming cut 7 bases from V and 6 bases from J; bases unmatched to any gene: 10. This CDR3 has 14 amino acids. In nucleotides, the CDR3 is TGTGCCAGCACCCGGCGCCCAGGGGGCCATGGCTACACCTTC. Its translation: CASTRRPGGHGYTF.

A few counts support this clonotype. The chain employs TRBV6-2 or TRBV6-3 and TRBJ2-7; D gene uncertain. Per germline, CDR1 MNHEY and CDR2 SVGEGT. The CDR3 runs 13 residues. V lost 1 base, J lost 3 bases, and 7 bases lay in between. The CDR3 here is CASSYFFGYEQYF. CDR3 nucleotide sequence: TGTGCCAGCAGTTACTTCTTCGGCTACGAGCAGTACTTC.

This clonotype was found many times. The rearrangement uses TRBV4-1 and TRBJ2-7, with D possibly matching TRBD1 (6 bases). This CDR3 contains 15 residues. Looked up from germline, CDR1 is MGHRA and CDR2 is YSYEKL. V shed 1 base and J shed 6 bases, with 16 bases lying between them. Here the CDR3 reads CASSQAPGQSTEQYF. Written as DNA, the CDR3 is TGCGCCAGCAGCCAAGCCCCTGGACAGTCGACCGAGCAGTACTTC.

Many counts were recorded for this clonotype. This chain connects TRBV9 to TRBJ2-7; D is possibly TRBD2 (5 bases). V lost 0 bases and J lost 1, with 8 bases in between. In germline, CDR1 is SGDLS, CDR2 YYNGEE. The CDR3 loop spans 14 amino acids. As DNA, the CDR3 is TGTGCCAGCAGCGTAGCAGAGGGATCCTACGAGCAGTACTTC. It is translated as CASSVAEGSYEQYF. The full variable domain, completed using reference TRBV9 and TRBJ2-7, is DSGVTQTPKHLITATGQRVTLRCSPRSGDLSVYWYQQSLDQGLQFLIQYYNGEERAKGNILERFSAQQFPDLHSELNLSSLELGDSALYFCASSVAEGSYEQYFGPGTRLTVT.

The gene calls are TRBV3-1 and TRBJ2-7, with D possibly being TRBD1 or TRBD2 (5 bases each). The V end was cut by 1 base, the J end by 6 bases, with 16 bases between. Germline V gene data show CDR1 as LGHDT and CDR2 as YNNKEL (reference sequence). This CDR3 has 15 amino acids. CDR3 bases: TGTGCCAGCAGCCAAGGCCGGGGCCTTTTCGGCGAGCAGTACTTC. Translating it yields CASSQGRGLFGEQYF.

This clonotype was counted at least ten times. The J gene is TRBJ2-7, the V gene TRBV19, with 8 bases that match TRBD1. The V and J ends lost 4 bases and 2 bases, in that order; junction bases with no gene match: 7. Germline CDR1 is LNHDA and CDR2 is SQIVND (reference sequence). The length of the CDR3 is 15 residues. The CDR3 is CASSTRQGWTYEQYF. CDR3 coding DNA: TGTGCCAGTAGTACCCGACAGGGGTGGACCTACGAGCAGTACTTC.

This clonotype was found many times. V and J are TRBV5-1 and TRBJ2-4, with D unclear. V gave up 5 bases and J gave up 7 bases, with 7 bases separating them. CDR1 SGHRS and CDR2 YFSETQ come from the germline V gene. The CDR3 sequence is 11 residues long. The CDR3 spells CASSLNNIQYF. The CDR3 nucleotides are TGCGCCAGCAGTCTAAATAACATTCAGTACTTC.

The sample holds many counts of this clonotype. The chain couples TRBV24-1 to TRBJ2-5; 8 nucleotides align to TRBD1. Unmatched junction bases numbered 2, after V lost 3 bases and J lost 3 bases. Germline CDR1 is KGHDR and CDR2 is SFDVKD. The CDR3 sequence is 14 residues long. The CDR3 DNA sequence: TGTGCCACCAGTGATCGGACAGGGAAAGAGACCCAGTACTTC. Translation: CATSDRTGKETQYF.

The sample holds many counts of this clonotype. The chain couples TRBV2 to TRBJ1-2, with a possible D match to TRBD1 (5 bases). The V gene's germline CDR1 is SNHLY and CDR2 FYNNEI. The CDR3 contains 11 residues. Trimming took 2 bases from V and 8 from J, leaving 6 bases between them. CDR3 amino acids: CASSEQGGYTF. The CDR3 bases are TGTGCCAGCAGTGAACAGGGAGGCTACACCTTC.

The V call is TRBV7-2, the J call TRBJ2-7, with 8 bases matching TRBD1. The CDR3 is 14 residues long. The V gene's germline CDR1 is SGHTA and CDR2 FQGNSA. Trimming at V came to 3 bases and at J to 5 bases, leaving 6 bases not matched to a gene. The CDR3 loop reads CASSFGQGVDEQYF. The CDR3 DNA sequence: TGTGCCAGCAGCTTCGGACAGGGTGTGGACGAGCAGTACTTC. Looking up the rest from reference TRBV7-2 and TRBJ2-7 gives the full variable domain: GAGVSQSPSNKVTEKGKDVELRCDPISGHTALYWYRQSLGQGLEFLIYFQGNSAPDKSGLPSDRFSAERTGGSVSTLTIQRTQQEDSAVYLCASSFGQGVDEQYFGPGTRLTVT.

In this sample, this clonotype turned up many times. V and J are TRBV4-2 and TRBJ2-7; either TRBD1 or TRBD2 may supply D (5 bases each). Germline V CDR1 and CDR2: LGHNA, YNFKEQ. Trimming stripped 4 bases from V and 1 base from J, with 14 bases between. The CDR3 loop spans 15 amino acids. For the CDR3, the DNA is TGTGCCAGCAGCCTATTCCGGGACGGGTCCTACGAGCAGTACTTC. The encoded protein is CASSLFRDGSYEQYF.

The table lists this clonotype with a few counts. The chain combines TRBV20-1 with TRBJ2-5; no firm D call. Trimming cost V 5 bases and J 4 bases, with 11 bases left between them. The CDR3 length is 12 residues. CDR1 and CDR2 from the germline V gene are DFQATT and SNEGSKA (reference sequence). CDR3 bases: TGCAGTGCTTCTAAAGCTGGAGAGACCCAGTACTTC. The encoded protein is CSASKAGETQYF.

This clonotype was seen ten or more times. The CDR3: CASSAGPGTMNTEAFF. Here the CDR3 DNA reads TGTGCCAGCAGCGCCGGACCCGGGACAATGAACACTGAAGCTTTCTTT. The chain carries TRBV13 and TRBJ1-1, with D perhaps TRBD1 (6 bases). V was clipped by 5 bases and J by 0 bases, with 16 bases between them. Germline values: CDR1 PRHDT, CDR2 FYEKMQ (reference sequence). This CDR3 contains 16 residues.

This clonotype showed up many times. CDR3 residues: CASSRREGFYTGELFF. For the CDR3, the DNA is TGTGCCAGCAGCCGCCGGGAGGGGTTTTACACCGGGGAGCTGTTTTTT. The rearrangement links TRBV5-4 to TRBJ2-2; 8 nucleotides match TRBD2. Losses at the gene ends were 4 bases for V and 3 bases for J; bases not matched to a gene: 8. From germline, CDR1 is SGHNT and CDR2 YYREEE (reference sequence). CDR3 size: 16 residues. Combining the CDR3 with reference TRBV5-4 and TRBJ2-2 gives the whole variable domain ETGVTQSPTHLIKTRGQQVTLRCSSQSGHNTVSWYQQALGQGPQFIFQYYREEENGRGNFPPRFSGLQFPNYSSELNVNALELDDSALYLCASSRREGFYTGELFFGEGSRLTVL.

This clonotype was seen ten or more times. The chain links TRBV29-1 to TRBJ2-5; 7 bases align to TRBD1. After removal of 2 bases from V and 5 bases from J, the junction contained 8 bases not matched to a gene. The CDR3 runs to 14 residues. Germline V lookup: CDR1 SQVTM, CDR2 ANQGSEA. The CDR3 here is CSVERTQGMETQYF. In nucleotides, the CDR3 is TGCAGCGTTGAAAGGACACAGGGGATGGAGACCCAGTACTTC. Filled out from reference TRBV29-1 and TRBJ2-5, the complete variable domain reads SAVISQKPSRDICQRGTSLTIQCQVDSQVTMMFWYRQQPGQSLTLIATANQGSEATYESGFVIDKFPISRPNLTFSTLTVSNMSPEDSSIYLCSVERTQGMETQYFGPGTRLLVL.

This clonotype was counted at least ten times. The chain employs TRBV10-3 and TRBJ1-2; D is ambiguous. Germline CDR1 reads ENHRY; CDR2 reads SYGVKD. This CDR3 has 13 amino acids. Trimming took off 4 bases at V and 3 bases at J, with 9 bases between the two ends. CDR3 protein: CAISGADYYGYTF. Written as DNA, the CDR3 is TGTGCCATCAGTGGGGCAGACTACTATGGCTACACCTTC.

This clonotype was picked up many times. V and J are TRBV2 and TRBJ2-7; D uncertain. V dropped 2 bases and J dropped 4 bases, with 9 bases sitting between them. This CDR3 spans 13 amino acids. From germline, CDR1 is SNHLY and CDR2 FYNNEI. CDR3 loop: CASSEHIPYEQYF. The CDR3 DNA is TGTGCCAGCAGTGAACATATACCATACGAGCAGTACTTC. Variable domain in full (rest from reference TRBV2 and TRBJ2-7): EPEVTQTPSHQVTQMGQEVILRCVPISNHLYFYWYRQILGQKVEFLVSFYNNEISEKSEIFDDQFSVERPDGSNFTLKIRSTKLEDSAMYFCASSEHIPYEQYFGPGTRLTVT.